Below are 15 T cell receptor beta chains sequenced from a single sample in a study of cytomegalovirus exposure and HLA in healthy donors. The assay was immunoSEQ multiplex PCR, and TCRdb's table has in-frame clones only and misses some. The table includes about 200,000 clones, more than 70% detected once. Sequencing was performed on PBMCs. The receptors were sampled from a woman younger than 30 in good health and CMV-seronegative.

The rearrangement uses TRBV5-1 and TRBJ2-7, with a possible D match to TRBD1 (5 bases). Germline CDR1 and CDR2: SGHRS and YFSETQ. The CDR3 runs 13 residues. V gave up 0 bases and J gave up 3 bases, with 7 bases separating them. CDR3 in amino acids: CASSLARDYEQYF. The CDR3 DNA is TGCGCCAGCAGCTTGGCCAGGGACTACGAGCAGTACTTC.

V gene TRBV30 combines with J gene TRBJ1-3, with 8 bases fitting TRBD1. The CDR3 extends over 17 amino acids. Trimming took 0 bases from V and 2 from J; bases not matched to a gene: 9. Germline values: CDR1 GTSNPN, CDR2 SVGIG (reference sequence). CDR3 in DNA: TGTGCCTGGAGTGTCACATCAGGGGGCCTAACTGGAAACACCATATATTTT. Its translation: CAWSVTSGGLTGNTIYF.

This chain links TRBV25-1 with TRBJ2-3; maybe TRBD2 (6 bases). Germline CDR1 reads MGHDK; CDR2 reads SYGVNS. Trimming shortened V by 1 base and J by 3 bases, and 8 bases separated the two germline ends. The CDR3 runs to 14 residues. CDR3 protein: CASSEWGETDTQYF. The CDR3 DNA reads TGTGCCAGCAGTGAATGGGGGGAGACAGATACGCAGTATTTT.

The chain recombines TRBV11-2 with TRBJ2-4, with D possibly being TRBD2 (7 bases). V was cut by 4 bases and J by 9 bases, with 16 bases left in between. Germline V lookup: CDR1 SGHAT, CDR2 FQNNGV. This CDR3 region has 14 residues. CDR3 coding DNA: TGTGCCAGCAGCTCAATAGGGGGGGGCCGCATTCAGTACTTC. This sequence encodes CASSSIGGGRIQYF.

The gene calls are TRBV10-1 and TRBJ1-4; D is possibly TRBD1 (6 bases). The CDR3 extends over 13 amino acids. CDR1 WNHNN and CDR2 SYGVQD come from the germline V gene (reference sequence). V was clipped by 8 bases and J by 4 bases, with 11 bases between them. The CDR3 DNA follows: TGCGCCAGCCAGGACAGACGTAATGAAAAACTGTTTTTT. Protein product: CASQDRRNEKLFF.

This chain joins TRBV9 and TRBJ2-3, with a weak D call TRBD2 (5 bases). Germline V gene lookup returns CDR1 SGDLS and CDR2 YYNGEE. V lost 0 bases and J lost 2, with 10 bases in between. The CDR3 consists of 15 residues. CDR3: CASSVARETTDTQYF. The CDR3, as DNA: TGTGCCAGCAGCGTAGCTCGGGAAACCACAGATACGCAGTATTTT.

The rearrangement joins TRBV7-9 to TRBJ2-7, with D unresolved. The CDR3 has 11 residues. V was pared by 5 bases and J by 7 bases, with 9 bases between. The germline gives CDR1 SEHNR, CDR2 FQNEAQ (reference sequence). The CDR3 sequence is CASSPIEEQYF. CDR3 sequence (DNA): TGTGCCAGCAGCCCAATAGAGGAGCAGTACTTC. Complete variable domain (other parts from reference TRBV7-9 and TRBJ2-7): DTGVSQNPRHKITKRGQNVTFRCDPISEHNRLYWYRQTLGQGPEFLTYFQNEAQLEKSRLLSDRFSAERPKGSFSTLEIQRTEQGDSAMYLCASSPIEEQYFGPGTRLTVT.

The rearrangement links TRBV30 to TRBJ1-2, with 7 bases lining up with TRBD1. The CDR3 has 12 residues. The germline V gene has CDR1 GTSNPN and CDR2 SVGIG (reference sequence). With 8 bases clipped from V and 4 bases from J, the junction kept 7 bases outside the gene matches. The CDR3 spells CARDRVLYGYTF. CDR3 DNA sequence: TGTGCCCGGGACAGAGTCCTCTATGGCTACACCTTC. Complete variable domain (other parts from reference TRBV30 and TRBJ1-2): SQTIHQWPATLVQPVGSPLSLECTVEGTSNPNLYWYRQAAGRGLQLLFYSVGIGQISSEVPQNLSASRPQDRQFILSSKKLLLSDSGFYLCARDRVLYGYTFGSGTRLTVV.

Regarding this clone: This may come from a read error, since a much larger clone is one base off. CDR3 coding DNA: TGTGCCAGCAGTGACACTAGCCCCGGGGAGCTGTTTTTT. Protein: CASSDTSPGELFF. This chain uses TRBV6-4 with TRBJ2-2, with a possible D match to TRBD2 (6 bases). Germline CDR1 is MRHNA and CDR2 is SNTAGT. Trimming took 2 bases from V and 6 from J, leaving 7 bases between them. The CDR3 sequence is 13 residues long.

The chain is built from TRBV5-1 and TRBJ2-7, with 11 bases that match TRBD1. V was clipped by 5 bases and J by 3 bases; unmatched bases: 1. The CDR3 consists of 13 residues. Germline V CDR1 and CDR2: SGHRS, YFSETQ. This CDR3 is CASRGQGVYEQYF. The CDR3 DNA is TGCGCCAGCAGGGGACAGGGGGTCTACGAGCAGTACTTC. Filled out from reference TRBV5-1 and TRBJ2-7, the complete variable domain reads KAGVTQTPRYLIKTRGQQVTLSCSPISGHRSVSWYQQTPGQGLQFLFEYFSETQRNKGNFPGRFSGRQFSNSRSEMNVSTLELGDSALYLCASRGQGVYEQYFGPGTRLTVT.

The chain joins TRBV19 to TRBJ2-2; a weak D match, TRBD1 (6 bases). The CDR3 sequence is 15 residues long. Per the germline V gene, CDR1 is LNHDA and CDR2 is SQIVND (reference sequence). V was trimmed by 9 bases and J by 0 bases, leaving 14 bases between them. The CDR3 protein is CASQQGRANTGELFF. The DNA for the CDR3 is TGTGCCAGCCAACAGGGTAGGGCGAACACCGGGGAGCTGTTTTTT.

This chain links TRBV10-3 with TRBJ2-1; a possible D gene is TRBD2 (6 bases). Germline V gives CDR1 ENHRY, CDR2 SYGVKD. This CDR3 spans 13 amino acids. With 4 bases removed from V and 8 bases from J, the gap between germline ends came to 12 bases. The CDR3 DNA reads TGTGCCATCAGTGGGGGGAGGCTGGATGAGCAGTTCTTC. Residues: CAISGGRLDEQFF.

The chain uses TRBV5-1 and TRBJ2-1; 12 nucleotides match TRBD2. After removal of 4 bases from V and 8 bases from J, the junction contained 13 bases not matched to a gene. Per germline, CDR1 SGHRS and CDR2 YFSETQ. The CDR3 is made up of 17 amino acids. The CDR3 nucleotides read TGCGCCAGCAGCCCCAGCCGGACTAGCGGGACCATCGATGAGCAGTTCTTC. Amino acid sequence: CASSPSRTSGTIDEQFF.

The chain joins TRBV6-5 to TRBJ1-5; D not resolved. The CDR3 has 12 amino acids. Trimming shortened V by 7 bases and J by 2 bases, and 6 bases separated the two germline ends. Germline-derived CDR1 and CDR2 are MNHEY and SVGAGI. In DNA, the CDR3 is TGTGCCAGCACCCAGGGCAATCAGCCCCAGCATTTT. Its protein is CASTQGNQPQHF.

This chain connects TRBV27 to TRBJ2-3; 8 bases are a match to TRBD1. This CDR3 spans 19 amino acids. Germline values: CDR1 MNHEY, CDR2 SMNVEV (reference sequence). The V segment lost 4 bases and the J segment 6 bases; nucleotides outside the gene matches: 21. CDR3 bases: TGTGCCAGCAGTTCCCACCCTTTCGCGGGACAGGCCCTAGGGGATACGCAGTATTTT. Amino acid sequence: CASSSHPFAGQALGDTQYF.